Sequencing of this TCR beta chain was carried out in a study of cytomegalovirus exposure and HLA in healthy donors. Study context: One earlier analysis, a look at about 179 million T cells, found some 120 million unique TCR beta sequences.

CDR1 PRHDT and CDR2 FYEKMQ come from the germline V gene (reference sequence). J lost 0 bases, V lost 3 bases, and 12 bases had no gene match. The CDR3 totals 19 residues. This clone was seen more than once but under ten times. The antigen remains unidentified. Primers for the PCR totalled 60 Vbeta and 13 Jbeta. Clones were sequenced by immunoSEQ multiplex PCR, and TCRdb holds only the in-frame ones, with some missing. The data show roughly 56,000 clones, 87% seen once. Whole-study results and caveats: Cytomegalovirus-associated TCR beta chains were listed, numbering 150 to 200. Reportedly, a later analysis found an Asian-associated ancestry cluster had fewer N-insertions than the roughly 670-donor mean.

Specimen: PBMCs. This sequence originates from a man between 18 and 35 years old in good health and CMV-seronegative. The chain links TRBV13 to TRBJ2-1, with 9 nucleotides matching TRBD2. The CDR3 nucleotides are TGTGCCAGCAGCTTTCGAGGGGGCGGGGGGGATAGCTCCTACAATGAGCAGTTCTTC. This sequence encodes CASSFRGGGGDSSYNEQFF.